Below, 13 T cell receptor beta chains from the same sample are listed, as sequenced in a study of identical twins. TCRdb called the 5' RACE reads again in MiXCR, with one record for every CDR3 protein. The table records about 520,000 distinct CDR3 sequences, around 20% of them present only once. Separately, the same data were catalogued under a study of T cells expressing NK-cell markers.

The sequenced material came from CD4+ T cells sorted from blood. The receptors were gathered from a woman aged 18 to 35 in good health.

This clonotype was seen repeatedly, ten times or more. The chain employs TRBV12-3 or TRBV12-4 and TRBJ2-7; D perhaps matches TRBD1 (5 bases). Trimming removed 4 bases from V and 0 bases from J, with 10 bases in between. The CDR3 length is 14 residues. The CDR3 loop is CASSYGAFSYEQYF. The CDR3 DNA reads TGTGCCAGCAGTTATGGGGCCTTCTCCTACGAGCAGTACTTC.

The chain joins TRBV9 to TRBJ2-5, with D unclear. The CDR3 is made up of 14 amino acids. V lost 0 bases to trimming and J lost 4 bases, with 10 bases between them. Germline CDR1 reads SGDLS; CDR2 reads YYNGEE. The CDR3 bases are TGTGCCAGCAGCGTAGGGTCGGCGGCAGAGACCCAGTACTTC. Encoded protein: CASSVGSAAETQYF.

The chain couples TRBV6-1 to TRBJ2-7; 8 bases are shared with TRBD1. Trimming cost V 6 bases and J 0 bases; bases outside gene matches: 10. CDR1 is MNHNS, CDR2 SASEGT, per germline. CDR3 length: 16 amino acids. The CDR3 loop reads CASSPRDRTSSYEQYF. The CDR3 DNA is TGTGCCAGCAGCCCCCGGGACAGGACGAGCTCCTACGAGCAGTACTTC.

V and J are TRBV11-2 and TRBJ1-1; 8 positions agree with TRBD1. The V and J ends lost 2 bases and 5 bases, in that order; junction bases with no gene match: 10. Looked up from germline, CDR1 is SGHAT and CDR2 is FQNNGV. The CDR3 runs to 16 residues. The CDR3 coding sequence is TGTGCCAGCAGCTTAACGAGACAGGGGATGAGGACTGAAGCTTTCTTT. Translated: CASSLTRQGMRTEAFF.

This chain connects TRBV28 to TRBJ2-7; D unclear. This CDR3 is 13 amino acids long. Germline V gene data show CDR1 as MDHEN and CDR2 as SYDVKM. The V and J ends lost 5 bases and 2 bases respectively, with 10 bases between them. The CDR3 DNA follows: TGTGCCAGCAGTAGGGCGGTGGCCTACGAGCAGTACTTC. Translating it yields CASSRAVAYEQYF.

The chain is built from TRBV20-1 and TRBJ1-2; D not certain. The CDR3 contains 10 residues. From germline, CDR1 is DFQATT and CDR2 SNEGSKA (reference sequence). Trimming took off 6 bases at V and 7 bases at J, with 9 bases between the two ends. The CDR3 region is CSASGGGYTF. CDR3 DNA: TGCAGTGCCAGCGGTGGTGGCTACACCTTC.

This chain joins TRBV7-3 and TRBJ1-2; D is uncertain. Trimming removed 1 base from V and 6 bases from J, with 9 bases in between. The CDR3 is 13 residues long. Germline loops: CDR1 SGHTA, CDR2 FQGTGA. As DNA, the CDR3 is TGTGCCAGCAGCTTAAGTAGGCAGGATGGCTACACCTTC. It encodes CASSLSRQDGYTF.

This clonotype was seen repeatedly, ten times or more. The chain carries TRBV10-3 and TRBJ2-7; D might be TRBD1 (6 bases). Trimming shortened V by 0 bases and J by 0 bases, and 6 bases separated the two germline ends. The CDR3 extends over 14 amino acids. CDR1 and CDR2 from the germline V gene are ENHRY and SYGVKD. CDR3 sequence: CAISESQGSYEQYF. The CDR3 DNA follows: TGTGCCATCAGTGAGTCACAGGGCTCCTACGAGCAGTACTTC.

This clonotype was observed at least ten times. The rearrangement uses TRBV10-3 and TRBJ2-6; D may be TRBD2 (6 bases). Trimming shortened V by 8 bases and J by 0 bases, and 11 bases separated the two germline ends. CDR1 is ENHRY and CDR2 is SYGVKD in the germline V gene. The CDR3 runs 15 residues. The CDR3 region is CAIGEALSGANVLTF. The CDR3 DNA reads as TGTGCCATCGGGGAGGCCCTCTCTGGGGCCAACGTCCTGACTTTC.

The chain recombines TRBV20-1 with TRBJ1-2; D call uncertain. The CDR3 runs to 12 residues. Deletions cut 1 base from V and 7 bases from J, with 10 bases between. Germline loops: CDR1 DFQATT, CDR2 SNEGSKA (reference sequence). CDR3 in amino acids: CSARARSGGYTF. DNA for the CDR3: TGCAGTGCTAGAGCTCGGTCCGGTGGCTACACCTTC.

V and J are TRBV2 and TRBJ2-7; 8 bases are shared with TRBD2. J gave up 0 bases and V 6 bases, and 10 bases lay outside the gene matches. The CDR3 consists of 16 residues. The germline V gene has CDR1 SNHLY and CDR2 FYNNEI. The CDR3 nucleotides read TGTGCCAGCAGCCCTGGGGCTAGCGGGTACTCCTACGAGCAGTACTTC. Translation: CASSPGASGYSYEQYF.

Regarding this clonotype: A clone one base away is much larger, so this may be a read error. The gene calls are TRBV20-1 and TRBJ2-7; 10 bases align to TRBD1. The CDR3 sequence is 15 residues long. CDR1 is DFQATT and CDR2 is SNEGSKA in the germline V gene (reference sequence). CDR3 bases: TGCTGTGCTGCCCCCCGGGACAGGGGATCCTACGAGCAGTACTTC. This translates into CCAAPRDRGSYEQYF.

In its sample, this clonotype was seen a few times. The chain combines TRBV27 with TRBJ2-3, with 8 positions matching TRBD1. The CDR3 runs to 15 residues. CDR1 is MNHEY and CDR2 is SMNVEV in the germline V gene (reference sequence). CDR3 sequence: CATAGRQGPTDTQYF. CDR3 bases: TGTGCTACCGCAGGGAGACAGGGGCCCACAGATACGCAGTATTTT.